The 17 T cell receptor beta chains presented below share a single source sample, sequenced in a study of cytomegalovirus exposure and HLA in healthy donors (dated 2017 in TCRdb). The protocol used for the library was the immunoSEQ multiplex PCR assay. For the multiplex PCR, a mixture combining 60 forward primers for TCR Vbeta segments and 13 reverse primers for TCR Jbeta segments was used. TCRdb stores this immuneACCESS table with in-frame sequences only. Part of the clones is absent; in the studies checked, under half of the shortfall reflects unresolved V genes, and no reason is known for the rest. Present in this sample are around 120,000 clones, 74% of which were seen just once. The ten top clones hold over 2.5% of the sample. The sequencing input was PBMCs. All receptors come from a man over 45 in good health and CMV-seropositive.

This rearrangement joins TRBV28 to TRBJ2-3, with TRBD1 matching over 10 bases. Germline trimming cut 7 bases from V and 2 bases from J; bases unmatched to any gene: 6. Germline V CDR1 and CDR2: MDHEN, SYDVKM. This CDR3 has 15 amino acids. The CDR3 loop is CASTHGQGDTDTQYF. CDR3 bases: TGTGCCAGCACCCACGGACAGGGGGACACAGATACGCAGTATTTT.

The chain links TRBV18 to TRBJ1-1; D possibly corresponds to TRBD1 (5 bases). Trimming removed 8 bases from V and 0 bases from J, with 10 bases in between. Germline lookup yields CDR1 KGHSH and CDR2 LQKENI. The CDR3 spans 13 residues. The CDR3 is CASTQGMNTEAFF. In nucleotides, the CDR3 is TGTGCCAGCACGCAGGGTATGAACACTGAAGCTTTCTTT.

Here the CDR3 DNA reads TGTGCCATCAGCAGGGGGCTGAACACTGAAGCTTTCTTT. This sequence encodes CAISRGLNTEAFF. V and J are TRBV10-3 and TRBJ1-1; 8 bases are shared with TRBD1. The CDR3 covers 13 residues. Looked up from germline, CDR1 is ENHRY and CDR2 is SYGVKD. The V gene end was trimmed by 6 bases and the J gene end by 0 bases; junction bases not matched to a gene: 0.

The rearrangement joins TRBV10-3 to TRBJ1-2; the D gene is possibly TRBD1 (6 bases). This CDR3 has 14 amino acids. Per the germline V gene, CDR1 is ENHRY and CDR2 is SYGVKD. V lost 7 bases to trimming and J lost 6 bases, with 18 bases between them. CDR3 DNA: TGTGCCATCAATGGACAGATCGGGCCCGATGGCTACACCTTC. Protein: CAINGQIGPDGYTF.

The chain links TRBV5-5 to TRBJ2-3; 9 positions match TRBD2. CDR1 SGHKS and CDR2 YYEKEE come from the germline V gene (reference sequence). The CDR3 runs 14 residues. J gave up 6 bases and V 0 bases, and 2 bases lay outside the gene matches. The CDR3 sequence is CASSLGTSGDTQYF. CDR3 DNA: TGTGCCAGCAGCTTGGGTACTAGCGGGGATACGCAGTATTTT.

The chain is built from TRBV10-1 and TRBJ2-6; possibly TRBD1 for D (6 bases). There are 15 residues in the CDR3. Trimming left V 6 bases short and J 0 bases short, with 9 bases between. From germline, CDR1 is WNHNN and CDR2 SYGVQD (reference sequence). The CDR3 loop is CASSTGFSGANVLTF. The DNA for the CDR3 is TGCGCCAGCAGCACAGGGTTCTCTGGGGCCAACGTCCTGACTTTC.

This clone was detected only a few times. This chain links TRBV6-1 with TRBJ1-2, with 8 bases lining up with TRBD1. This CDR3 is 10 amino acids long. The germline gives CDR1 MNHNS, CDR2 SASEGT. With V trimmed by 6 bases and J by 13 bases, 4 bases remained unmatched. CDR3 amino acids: CASSDRGATF. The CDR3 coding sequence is TGTGCCAGCAGCGACAGGGGAGCCACCTTC.

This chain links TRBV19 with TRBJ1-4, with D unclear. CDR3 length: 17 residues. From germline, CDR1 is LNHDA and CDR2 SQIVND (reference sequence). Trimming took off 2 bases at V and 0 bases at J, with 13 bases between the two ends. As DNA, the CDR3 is TGTGCCAGTAGTATAAACGGTCATCGTGCAACTAATGAAAAACTGTTTTTT. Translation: CASSINGHRATNEKLFF. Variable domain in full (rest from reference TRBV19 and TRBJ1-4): DGGITQSPKYLFRKEGQNVTLSCEQNLNHDAMYWYRQDPGQGLRLIYYSQIVNDFQKGDIAEGYSVSREKKESFPLTVTSAQKNPTAFYLCASSINGHRATNEKLFFGSGTQLSVL.

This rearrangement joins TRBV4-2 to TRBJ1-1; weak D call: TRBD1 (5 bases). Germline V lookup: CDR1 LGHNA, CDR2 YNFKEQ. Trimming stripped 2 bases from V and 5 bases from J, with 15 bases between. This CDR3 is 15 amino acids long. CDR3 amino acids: CASSQRPLGGTEAFF. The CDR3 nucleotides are TGTGCCAGCAGCCAAAGACCTCTGGGGGGGACTGAAGCTTTCTTT.

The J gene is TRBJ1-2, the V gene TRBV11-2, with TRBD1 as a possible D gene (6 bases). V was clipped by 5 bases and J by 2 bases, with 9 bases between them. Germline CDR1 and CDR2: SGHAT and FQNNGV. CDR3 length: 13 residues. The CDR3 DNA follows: TGTGCCAGCAGCCCCCAGGGGAACTATGGCTACACCTTC. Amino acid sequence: CASSPQGNYGYTF.

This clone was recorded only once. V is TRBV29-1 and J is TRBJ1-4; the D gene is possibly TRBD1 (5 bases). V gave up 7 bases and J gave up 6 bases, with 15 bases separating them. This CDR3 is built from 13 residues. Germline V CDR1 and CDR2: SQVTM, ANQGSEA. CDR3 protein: CSGGRGGDEKLFF. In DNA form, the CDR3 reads TGCAGCGGGGGACGGGGAGGGGATGAAAAACTGTTTTTT.

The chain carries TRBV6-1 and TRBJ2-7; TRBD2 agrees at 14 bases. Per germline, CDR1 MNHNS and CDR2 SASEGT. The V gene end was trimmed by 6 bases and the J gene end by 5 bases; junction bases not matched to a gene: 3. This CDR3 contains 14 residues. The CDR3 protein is CASRGLAGVHEQYF. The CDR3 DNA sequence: TGTGCCAGCAGGGGACTAGCGGGAGTCCACGAGCAGTACTTC.

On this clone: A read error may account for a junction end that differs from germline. The CDR3 DNA follows: TGTGCCAGCAGCCAAGATCGCGGCCCCCGGCTCTTC. Translated: CASSQDRGPRLF. The chain joins TRBV4-2 to TRBJ2-1, with no clear D. CDR3 length equals 12 residues. The germline CDR1 and CDR2 sequences are LGHNA and YNFKEQ.

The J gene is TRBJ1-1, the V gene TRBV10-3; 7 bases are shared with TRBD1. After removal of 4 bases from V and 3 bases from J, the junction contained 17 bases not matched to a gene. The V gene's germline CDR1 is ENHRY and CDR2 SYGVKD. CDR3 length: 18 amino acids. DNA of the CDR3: TGTGCCATCAGTGGGCGGCATAACAGGGGTGGAGGGGACACTGAAGCTTTCTTT. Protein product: CAISGRHNRGGGDTEAFF.

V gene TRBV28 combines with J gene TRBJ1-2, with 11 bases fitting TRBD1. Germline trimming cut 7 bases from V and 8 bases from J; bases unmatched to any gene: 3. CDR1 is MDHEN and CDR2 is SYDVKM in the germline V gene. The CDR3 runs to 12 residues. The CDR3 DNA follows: TGTGCCAGCACCCGGACAGGGGGCGGCTACACCTTC. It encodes CASTRTGGGYTF.

As DNA, the CDR3 is TGCGCCAGCAGCTTGGCGGGGGACTATAATTCACCCCTCCACTTT. Protein sequence: CASSLAGDYNSPLHF. The V and J genes are TRBV5-1 and TRBJ1-6; TRBD1 might be the D (5 bases). Germline assignment: CDR1 SGHRS and CDR2 YFSETQ. The V end lost 0 bases, the J end lost 3 bases, and 7 bases lay between the germline ends. This CDR3 spans 15 amino acids.

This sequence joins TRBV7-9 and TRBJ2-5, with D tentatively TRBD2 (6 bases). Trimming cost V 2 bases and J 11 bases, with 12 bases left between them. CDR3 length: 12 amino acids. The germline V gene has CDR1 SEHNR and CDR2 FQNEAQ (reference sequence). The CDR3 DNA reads TGTGCCAGCAGCTTACCGGCCCGGGAGCAGTACTTC. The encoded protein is CASSLPAREQYF. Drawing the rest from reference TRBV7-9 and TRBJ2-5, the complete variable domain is DTGVSQNPRHKITKRGQNVTFRCDPISEHNRLYWYRQTLGQGPEFLTYFQNEAQLEKSRLLSDRFSAERPKGSFSTLEIQRTEQGDSAMYLCASSLPAREQYFGPGTRLLVL.